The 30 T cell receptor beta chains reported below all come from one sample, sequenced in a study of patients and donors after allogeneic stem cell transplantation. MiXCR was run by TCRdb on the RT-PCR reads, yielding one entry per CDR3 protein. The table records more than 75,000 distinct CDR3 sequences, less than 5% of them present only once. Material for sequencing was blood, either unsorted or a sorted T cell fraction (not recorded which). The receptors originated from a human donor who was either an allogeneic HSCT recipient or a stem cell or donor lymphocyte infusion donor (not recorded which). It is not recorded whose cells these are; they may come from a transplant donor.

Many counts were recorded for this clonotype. CDR3: CASSLSRETQYF. In DNA, the CDR3 is TGTGCCAGCAGCTTAAGTCGGGAGACCCAGTACTTC. The rearrangement uses TRBV7-9 and TRBJ2-5; D gene uncertain. The germline V gene encodes CDR1 SEHNR and CDR2 FQNEAQ (reference sequence). The CDR3 covers 12 residues. Trimming took off 2 bases at V and 5 bases at J, with 6 bases between the two ends.

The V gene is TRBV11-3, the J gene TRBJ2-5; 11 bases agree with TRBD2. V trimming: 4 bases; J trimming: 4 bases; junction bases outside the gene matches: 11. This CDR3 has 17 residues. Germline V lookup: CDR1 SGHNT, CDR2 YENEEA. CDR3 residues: CASSSESVAGGRETQYF. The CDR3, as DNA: TGTGCCAGCAGCTCAGAGTCGGTAGCGGGGGGGCGAGAGACCCAGTACTTC.

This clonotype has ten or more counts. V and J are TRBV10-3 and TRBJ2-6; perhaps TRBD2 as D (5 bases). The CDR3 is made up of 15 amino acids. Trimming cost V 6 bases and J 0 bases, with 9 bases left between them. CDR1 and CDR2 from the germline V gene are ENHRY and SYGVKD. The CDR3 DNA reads TGTGCCATCAGCCTACGGGGCTCTGGGGCCAACGTCCTGACTTTC. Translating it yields CAISLRGSGANVLTF.

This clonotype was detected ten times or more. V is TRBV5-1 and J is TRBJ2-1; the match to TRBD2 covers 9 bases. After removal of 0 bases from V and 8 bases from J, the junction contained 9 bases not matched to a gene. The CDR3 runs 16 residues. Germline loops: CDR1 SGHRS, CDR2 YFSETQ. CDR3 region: CASSLGFAGGHDEQFF. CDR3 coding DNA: TGCGCCAGCAGCTTGGGTTTCGCGGGGGGGCACGATGAGCAGTTCTTC.

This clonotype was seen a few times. The CDR3 nucleotides are TGTGCCATAAAGCTAGACTCCTCGCCCACTTCACCCCTCCACTTT. Protein: CAIKLDSSPTSPLHF. The chain joins TRBV10-3 to TRBJ1-6; no firm D call. Germline CDR1 ENHRY, CDR2 SYGVKD. This CDR3 has 15 amino acids. V lost 9 bases and J 9 bases, leaving 21 bases between the germline ends.

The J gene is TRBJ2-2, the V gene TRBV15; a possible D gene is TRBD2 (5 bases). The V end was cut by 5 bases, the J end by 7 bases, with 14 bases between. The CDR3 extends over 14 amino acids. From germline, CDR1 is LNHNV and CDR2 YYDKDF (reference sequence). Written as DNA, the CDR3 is TGTGCCACCAGCTCCTCCCTCGCGGGCGGGGAGCTGTTTTTT. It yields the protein CATSSSLAGGELFF.

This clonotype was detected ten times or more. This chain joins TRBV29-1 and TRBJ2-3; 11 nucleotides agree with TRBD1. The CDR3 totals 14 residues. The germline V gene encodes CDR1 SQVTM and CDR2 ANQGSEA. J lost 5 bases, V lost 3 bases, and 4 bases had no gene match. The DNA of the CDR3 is TGCAGCGTTGACGGGACAGGGGGTATAGATACGCAGTATTTT. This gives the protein CSVDGTGGIDTQYF.

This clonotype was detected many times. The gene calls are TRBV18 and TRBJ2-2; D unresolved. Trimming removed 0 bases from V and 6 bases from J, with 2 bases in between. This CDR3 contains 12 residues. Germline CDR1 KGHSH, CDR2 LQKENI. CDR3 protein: CASSPPSGELFF. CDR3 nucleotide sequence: TGTGCCAGCTCACCACCCTCCGGGGAGCTGTTTTTT.

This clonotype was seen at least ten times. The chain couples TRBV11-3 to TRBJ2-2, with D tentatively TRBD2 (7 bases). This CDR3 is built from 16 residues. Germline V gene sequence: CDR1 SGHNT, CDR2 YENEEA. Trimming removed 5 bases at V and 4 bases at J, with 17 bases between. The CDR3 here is CASSPTGGRFTGELFF. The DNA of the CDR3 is TGTGCCAGCAGCCCAACCGGGGGGCGATTCACCGGGGAGCTGTTTTTT.

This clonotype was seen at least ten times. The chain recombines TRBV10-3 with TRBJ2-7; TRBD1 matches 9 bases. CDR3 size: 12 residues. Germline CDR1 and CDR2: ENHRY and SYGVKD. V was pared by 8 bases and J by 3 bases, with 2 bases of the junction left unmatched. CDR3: CAISGQGYEQYF. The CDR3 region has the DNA TGTGCCATCTCGGGACAGGGCTACGAGCAGTACTTC.

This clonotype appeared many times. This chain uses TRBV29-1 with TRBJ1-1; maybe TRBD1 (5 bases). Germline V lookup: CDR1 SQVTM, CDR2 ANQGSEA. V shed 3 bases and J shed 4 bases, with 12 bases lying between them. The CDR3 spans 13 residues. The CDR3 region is CSVDEQVGTEAFF. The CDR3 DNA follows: TGCAGCGTTGACGAACAGGTGGGCACTGAAGCTTTCTTT.

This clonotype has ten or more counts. CDR3 amino acids: CASSPSATKNIQYF. The CDR3 region has the DNA TGTGCCAGCTCACCGAGCGCAACCAAAAACATTCAGTACTTC. The chain links TRBV18 to TRBJ2-4; D remains ambiguous. CDR3 size: 14 residues. CDR1 and CDR2 (germline): KGHSH, LQKENI. V shed 3 bases and J shed 2 bases, with 8 bases lying between them.

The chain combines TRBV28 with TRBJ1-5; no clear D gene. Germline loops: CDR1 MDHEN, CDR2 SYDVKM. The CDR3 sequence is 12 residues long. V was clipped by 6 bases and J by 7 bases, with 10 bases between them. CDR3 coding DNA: TGTGCCAGCAGGGAGAGGGAACAGCCCCAGCATTTT. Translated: CASREREQPQHF.

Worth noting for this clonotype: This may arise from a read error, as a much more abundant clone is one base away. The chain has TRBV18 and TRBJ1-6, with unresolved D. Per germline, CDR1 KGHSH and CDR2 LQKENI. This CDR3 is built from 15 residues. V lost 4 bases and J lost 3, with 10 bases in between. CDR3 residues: CASSQLRHYNSPLHF. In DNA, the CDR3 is TGTGCCAGCTCACAACTTAGGCACTATAATTCACCCCTCCACTTT.

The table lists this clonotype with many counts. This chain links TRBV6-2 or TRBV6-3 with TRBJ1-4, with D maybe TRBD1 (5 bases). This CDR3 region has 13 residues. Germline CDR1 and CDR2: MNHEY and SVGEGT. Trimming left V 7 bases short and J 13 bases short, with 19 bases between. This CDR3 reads CASTDRGGLGLFF. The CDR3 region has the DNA TGTGCCAGCACCGACCGGGGGGGTTTAGGACTGTTTTTT.

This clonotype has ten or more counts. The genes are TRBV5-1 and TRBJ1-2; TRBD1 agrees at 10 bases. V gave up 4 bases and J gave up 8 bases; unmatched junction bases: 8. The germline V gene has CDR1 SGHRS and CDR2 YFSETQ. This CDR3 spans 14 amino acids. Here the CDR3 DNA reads TGCGCCAGCAGCCGCGGGACAGGGGAAGGAGGCTACACCTTC. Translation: CASSRGTGEGGYTF.

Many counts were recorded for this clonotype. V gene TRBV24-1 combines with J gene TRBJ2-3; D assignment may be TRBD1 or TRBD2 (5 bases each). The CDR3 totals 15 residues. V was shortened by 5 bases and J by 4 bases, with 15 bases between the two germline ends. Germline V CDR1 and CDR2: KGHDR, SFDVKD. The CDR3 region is CATSAPRGGPDTQYF. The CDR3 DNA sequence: TGTGCCACCAGTGCCCCCCGGGGCGGCCCAGATACGCAGTATTTT.

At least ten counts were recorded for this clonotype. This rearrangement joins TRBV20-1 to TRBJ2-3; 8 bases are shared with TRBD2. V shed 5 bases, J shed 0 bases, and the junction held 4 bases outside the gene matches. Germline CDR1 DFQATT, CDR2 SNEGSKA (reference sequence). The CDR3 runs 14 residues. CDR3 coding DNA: TGCAGTGCTGAGCGGGGGACTAGCACAGATACGCAGTATTTT. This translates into CSAERGTSTDTQYF.

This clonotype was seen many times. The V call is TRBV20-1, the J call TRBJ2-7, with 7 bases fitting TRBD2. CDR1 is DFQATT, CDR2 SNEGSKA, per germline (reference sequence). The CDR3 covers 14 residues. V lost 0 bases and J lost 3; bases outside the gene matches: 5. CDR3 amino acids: CSARDPQRDYEQYF. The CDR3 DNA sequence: TGCAGTGCTAGAGATCCCCAGCGGGACTACGAGCAGTACTTC.

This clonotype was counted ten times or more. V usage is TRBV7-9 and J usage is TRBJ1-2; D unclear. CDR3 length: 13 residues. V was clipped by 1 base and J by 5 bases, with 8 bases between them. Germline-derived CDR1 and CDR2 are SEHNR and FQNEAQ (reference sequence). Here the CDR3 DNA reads TGTGCCAGCAGCTTAGAAAACACATATGGCTACACCTTC. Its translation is CASSLENTYGYTF.

The CDR3 region has the DNA TGTGCCATCAGTGATACCGGACAGGGGCGAGCGAATGGCTACACCTTC. Protein sequence: CAISDTGQGRANGYTF. The chain recombines TRBV10-3 with TRBJ1-2, with TRBD1 identical over 9 bases. CDR3 length equals 16 residues. V was clipped by 3 bases and J by 6 bases; unmatched bases: 11. CDR1 is ENHRY, CDR2 SYGVKD, per germline.

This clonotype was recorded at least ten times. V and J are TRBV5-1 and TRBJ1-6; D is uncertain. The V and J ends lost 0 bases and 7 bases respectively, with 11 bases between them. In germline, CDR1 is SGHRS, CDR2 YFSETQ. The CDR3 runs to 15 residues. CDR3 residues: CASSLAGASNSPLHF. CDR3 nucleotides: TGCGCCAGCAGCTTGGCTGGTGCAAGCAATTCACCCCTCCACTTT.

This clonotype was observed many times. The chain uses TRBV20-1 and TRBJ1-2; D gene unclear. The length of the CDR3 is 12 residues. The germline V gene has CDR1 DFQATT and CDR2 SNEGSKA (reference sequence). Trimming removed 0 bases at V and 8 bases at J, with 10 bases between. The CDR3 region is CSARDGVEGYTF. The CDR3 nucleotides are TGCAGTGCTAGAGATGGGGTTGAAGGCTACACCTTC.

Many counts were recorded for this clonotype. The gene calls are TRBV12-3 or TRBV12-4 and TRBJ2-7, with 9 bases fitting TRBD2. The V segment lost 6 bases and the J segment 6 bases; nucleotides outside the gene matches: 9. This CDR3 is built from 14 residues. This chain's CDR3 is CASSGGRTSVEQYF. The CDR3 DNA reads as TGTGCCAGCAGCGGCGGGAGGACTAGCGTCGAGCAGTACTTC.

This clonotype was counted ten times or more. The CDR3 DNA sequence: TGCAGTGCCATGGGACGGCGATTCAATGAGCAGTTCTTC. It translates to CSAMGRRFNEQFF. The rearrangement joins TRBV20-1 to TRBJ2-1; D assignment may be TRBD1 or TRBD2 (5 bases each). Trimming took 6 bases from V and 6 from J, leaving 15 bases between them. This CDR3 spans 13 amino acids. Germline CDR1 DFQATT, CDR2 SNEGSKA (reference sequence).

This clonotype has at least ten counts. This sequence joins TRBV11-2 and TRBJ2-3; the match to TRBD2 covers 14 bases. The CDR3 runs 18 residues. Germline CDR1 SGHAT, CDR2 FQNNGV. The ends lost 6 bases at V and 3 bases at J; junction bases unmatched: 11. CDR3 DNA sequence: TGTGCCAGCAGACCCCCCTTAGGGACTAGCGGGAGTACAGATACGCAGTATTTT. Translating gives CASRPPLGTSGSTDTQYF.

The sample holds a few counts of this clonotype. The CDR3 region has the DNA TGCAGTGCTTCTTCAGGGCCGCCTAATTCACCCCTCCACTTT. It specifies CSASSGPPNSPLHF. The V gene is TRBV20-1, the J gene TRBJ1-6, with D tentatively TRBD1 (5 bases). CDR1 and CDR2 from the germline V gene are DFQATT and SNEGSKA (reference sequence). The CDR3 is 14 residues long. V was shortened by 5 bases and J by 6 bases, with 14 bases between the two germline ends.

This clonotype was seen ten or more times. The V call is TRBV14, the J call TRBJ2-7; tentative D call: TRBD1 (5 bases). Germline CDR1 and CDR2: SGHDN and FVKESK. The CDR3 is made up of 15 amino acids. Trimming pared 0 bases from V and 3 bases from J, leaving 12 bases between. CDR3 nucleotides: TGTGCCAGCAGCCAAGATCAGGTCAGGGTCTACGAGCAGTACTTC. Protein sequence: CASSQDQVRVYEQYF.

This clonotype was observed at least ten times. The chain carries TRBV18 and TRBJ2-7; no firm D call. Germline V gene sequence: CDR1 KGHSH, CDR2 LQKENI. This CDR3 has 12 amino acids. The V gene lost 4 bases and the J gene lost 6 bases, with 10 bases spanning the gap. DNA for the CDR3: TGTGCCAGCTCACAGGCGGCCGGCGAGCAGTACTTC. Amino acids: CASSQAAGEQYF.

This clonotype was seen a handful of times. CDR3 protein: CASSYRVETEAFF. CDR3 DNA: TGTGCCAGCAGTTACAGGGTAGAGACTGAAGCTTTCTTT. V is TRBV27 and J is TRBJ1-1; TRBD1 is a possible D gene (6 bases). Trimming pared 4 bases from V and 5 bases from J, leaving 11 bases between. This CDR3 contains 13 residues. CDR1 is MNHEY, CDR2 SMNVEV, per germline (reference sequence).